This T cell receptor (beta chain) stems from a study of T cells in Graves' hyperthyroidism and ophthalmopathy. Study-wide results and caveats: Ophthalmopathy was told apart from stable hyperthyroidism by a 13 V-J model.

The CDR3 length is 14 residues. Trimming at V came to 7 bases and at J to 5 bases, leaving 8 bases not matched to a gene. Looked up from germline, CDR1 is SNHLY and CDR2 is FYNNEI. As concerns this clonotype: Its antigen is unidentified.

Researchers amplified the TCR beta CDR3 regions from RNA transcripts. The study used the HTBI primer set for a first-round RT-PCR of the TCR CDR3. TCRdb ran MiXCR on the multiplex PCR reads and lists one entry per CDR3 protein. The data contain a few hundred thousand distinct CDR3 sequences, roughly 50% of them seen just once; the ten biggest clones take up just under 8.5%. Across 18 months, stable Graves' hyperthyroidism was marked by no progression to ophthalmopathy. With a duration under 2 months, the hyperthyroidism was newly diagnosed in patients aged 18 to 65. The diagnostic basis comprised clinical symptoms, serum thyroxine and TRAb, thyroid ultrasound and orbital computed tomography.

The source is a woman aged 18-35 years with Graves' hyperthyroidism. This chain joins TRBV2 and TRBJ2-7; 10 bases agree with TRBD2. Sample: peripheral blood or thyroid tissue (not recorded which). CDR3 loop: CASKSASGRDEQYF. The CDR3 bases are TGTGCCAGCAAGTCTGCTAGCGGGAGAGACGAGCAGTACTTC.